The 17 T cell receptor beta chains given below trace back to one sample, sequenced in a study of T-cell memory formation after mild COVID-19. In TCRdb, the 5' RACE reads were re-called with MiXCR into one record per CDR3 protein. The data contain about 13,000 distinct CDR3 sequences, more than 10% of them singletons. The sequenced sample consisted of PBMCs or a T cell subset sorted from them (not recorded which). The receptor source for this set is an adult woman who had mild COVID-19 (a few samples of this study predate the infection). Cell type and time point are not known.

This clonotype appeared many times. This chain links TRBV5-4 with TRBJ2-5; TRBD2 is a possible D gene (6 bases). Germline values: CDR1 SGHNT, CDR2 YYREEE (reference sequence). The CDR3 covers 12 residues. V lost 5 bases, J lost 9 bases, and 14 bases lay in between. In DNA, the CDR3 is TGTGCCAGCAGGAGGGGCGGCGGGGCCCAGTACTTC. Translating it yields CASRRGGGAQYF.

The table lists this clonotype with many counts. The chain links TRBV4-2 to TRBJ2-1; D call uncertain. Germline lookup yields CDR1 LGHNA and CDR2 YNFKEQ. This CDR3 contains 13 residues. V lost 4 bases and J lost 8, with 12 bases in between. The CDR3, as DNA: TGTGCCAGCAGCCCCGAACGGTACGATGAGCAGTTCTTC. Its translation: CASSPERYDEQFF.

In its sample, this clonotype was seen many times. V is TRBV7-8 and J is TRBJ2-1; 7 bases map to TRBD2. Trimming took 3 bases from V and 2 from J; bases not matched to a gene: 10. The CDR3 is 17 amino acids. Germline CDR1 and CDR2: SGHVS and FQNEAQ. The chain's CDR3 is CASSFGLERGTYNEQFF. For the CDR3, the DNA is TGTGCCAGCAGCTTCGGACTCGAGCGGGGTACCTACAATGAGCAGTTCTTC.

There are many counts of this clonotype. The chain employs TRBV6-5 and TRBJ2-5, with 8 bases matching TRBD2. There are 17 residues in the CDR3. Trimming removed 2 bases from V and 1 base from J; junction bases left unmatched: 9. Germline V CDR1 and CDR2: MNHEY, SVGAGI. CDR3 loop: CASSYGSSGSFQETQYF. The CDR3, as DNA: TGTGCCAGCAGTTACGGATCTAGCGGGTCGTTCCAAGAGACCCAGTACTTC.

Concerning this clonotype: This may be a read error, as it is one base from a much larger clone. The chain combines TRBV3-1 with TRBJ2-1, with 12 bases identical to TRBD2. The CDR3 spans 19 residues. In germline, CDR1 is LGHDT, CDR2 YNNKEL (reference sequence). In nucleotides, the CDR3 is TGTGCCAGCAGCCAAGGACCCTCTAGCGGGGGGGCCTCGAGAAATGAGCAGTTATTC. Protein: CASSQGPSSGGASRNEQLF.

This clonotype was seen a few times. The DNA of the CDR3 is TGTGCCAGCAGCTTCAGGGGCGGCGGGTTTGAAGCTTTCTTT. Protein product: CASSFRGGGFEAFF. The chain has TRBV11-3 and TRBJ1-1; D may be TRBD1 (6 bases). The CDR3 spans 14 residues. V shed 3 bases and J shed 7 bases, with 15 bases lying between them. The germline V gene encodes CDR1 SGHNT and CDR2 YENEEA.

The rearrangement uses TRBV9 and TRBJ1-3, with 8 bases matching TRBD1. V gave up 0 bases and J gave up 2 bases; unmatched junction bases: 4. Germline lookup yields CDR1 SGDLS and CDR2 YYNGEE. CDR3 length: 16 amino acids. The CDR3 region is CASSVDTGGTGNTIYF. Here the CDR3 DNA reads TGTGCCAGCAGCGTAGACACAGGGGGTACTGGAAACACCATATATTTT.

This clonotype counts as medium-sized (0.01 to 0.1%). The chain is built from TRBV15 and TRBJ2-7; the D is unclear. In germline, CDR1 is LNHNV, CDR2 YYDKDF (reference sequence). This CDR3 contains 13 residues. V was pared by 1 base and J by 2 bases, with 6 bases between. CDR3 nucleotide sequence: TGTGCCACCAGCAGAGGGGTGACCTACGAGCAGTACTTC. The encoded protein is CATSRGVTYEQYF. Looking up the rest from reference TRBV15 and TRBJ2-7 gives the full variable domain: DAMVIQNPRYQVTQFGKPVTLSCSQTLNHNVMYWYQQKSSQAPKLLFHYYDKDFNNEADTPDNFQSRRPNTSFCFLDIRSPGLGDTAMYLCATSRGVTYEQYFGPGTRLTVT.

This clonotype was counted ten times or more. The CDR3 DNA sequence: TGCAGCGTTGGGGGGACAGGGAATGAAAAACTGTTTTTT. Its translation is CSVGGTGNEKLFF. The chain is built from TRBV29-1 and TRBJ1-4, with 9 bases fitting TRBD1. The CDR3 is made up of 13 amino acids. Per germline, CDR1 SQVTM and CDR2 ANQGSEA. The V segment lost 4 bases and the J segment 5 bases; nucleotides outside the gene matches: 2.

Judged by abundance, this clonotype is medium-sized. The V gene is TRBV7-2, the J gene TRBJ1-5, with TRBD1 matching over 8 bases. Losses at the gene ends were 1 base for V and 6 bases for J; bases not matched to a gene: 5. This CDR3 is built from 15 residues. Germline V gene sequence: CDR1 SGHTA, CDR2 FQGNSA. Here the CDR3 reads CASSLVQGALQPQHF. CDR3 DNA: TGTGCCAGCAGCTTAGTTCAGGGGGCCCTTCAGCCCCAGCATTTT.

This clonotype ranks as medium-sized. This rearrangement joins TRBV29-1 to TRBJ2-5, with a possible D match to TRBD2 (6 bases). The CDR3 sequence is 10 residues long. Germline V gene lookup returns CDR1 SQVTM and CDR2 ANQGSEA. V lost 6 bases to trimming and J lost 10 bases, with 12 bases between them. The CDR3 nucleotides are TGCAGCGTCCTAAGGGAGGTCCAGTACTTC. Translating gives CSVLREVQYF.

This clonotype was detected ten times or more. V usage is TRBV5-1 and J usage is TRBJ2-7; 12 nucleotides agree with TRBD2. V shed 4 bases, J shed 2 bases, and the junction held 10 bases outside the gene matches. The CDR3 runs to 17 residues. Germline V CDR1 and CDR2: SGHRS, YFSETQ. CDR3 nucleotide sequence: TGCGCCAGCAGCCCAACTAGCGGGGGGCCATACGCCTACGAGCAGTACTTC. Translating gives CASSPTSGGPYAYEQYF.

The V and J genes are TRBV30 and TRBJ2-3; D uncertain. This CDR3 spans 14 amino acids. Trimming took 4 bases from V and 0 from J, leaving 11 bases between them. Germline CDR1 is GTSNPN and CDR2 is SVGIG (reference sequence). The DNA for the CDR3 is TGTGCCTGGAACGAACTGGACAGCACAGATACGCAGTATTTT. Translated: CAWNELDSTDTQYF.

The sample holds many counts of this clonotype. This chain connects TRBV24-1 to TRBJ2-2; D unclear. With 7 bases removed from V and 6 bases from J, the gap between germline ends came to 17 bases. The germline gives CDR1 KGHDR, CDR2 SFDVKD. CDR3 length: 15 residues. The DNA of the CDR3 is TGTGCCACCAGCGACCCACGTCGCTATCCCGGGGAGCTGTTTTTT. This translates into CATSDPRRYPGELFF.

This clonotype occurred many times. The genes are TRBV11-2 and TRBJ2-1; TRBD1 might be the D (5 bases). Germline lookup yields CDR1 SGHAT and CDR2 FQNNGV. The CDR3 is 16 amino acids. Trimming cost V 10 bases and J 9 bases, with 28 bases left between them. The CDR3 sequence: CATRTEQVKAGSEQFF. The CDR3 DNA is TGTGCCACCAGGACGGAACAGGTAAAGGCCGGAAGTGAGCAGTTCTTC.

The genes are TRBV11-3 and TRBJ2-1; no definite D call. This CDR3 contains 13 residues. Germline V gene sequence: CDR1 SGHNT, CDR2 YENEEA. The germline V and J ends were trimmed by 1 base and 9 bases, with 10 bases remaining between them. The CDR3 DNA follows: TGTGCCAGCAGCTTAGGGGTAACTACTGAGCAGTTCTTC. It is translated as CASSLGVTTEQFF.

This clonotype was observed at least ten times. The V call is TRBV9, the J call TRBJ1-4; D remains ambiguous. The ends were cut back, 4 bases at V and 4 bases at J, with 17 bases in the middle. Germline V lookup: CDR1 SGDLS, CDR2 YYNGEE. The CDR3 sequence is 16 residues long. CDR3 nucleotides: TGTGCCAGCAGCTCACTCCCGGGCCAGCGTAATGAAAAACTGTTTTTT. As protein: CASSSLPGQRNEKLFF.